This T cell receptor (beta chain) was documented in a study of T cell clonotyping in hematopoietic cell transplantation. Overall study findings and caveats: Cells were unsorted, so CD4 and CD8 contributions were not separated.

A note on this clone: Its antigen remains unknown.

Method: immunoSEQ multiplex PCR; TCRdb's copy keeps in-frame clones and lacks some. The sample has some 40,000 clones, roughly 94% seen once; the top ten hold 0.85%. V was cut by 5 bases and J by 5 bases, with 13 bases left in between. The germline CDR1 and CDR2 sequences are LNHDA and SQIVND (reference sequence). The CDR3 is made up of 14 amino acids. This clonotype originated in a woman aged 50 to 60 in good health. Some clones in this sample may be carry-over from other donors' samples. The sample taken for sequencing was peripheral blood mononuclear cells. V gene TRBV19 combines with J gene TRBJ1-5; tentative D call: TRBD1 (5 bases). In DNA, the CDR3 is TGTGCCAGTAGTCGGTTCAGGGACGATCAGCCCCAGCATTTT. This gives the protein CASSRFRDDQPQHF.